Shown below are 12 T cell receptor beta chains from a single sample sequenced in a study of blood T cell repertoires in COVID-19. The table came from immunoSEQ multiplex PCR; TCRdb's copy has only in-frame clones and leaves some out. The sample shows under 200,000 clones, approximately 92% of them seen only once. The sequencing input was peripheral blood. Every receptor here comes from a man in his fifties or sixties with acute or convalescent COVID-19.

The chain uses TRBV28 and TRBJ1-2, with 8 bases identical to TRBD1. Germline CDR1 reads MDHEN; CDR2 reads SYDVKM. Trimming at V came to 5 bases and at J to 5 bases, leaving 7 bases not matched to a gene. There are 14 residues in the CDR3. CDR3 nucleotides: TGTGCCAGCAGTCAGGGGACAGGACCTTATGGCTACACCTTC. Translated, it gives CASSQGTGPYGYTF.

V is TRBV11-3 and J is TRBJ1-5; TRBD1 matches 8 bases. The germline gives CDR1 SGHNT, CDR2 YENEEA. The CDR3 consists of 15 residues. V trimming: 2 bases; J trimming: 4 bases; junction bases outside the gene matches: 4. CDR3 DNA sequence: TGTGCCAGCAGCTTACTGGACAGGGAGAATCAGCCCCAGCATTTT. This sequence encodes CASSLLDRENQPQHF. Combining the CDR3 with reference TRBV11-3 and TRBJ1-5 gives the whole variable domain EAGVVQSPRYKIIEKKQPVAFWCNPISGHNTLYWYLQNLGQGPELLIRYENEEAVDDSQLPKDRFSAERLKGVDSTLKIQPAELGDSAVYLCASSLLDRENQPQHFGDGTRLSIL.

The genes are TRBV9 and TRBJ1-2; 7 nucleotides align to TRBD1. This CDR3 has 14 amino acids. Germline CDR1 is SGDLS and CDR2 is YYNGEE. Trimming cost V 3 bases and J 5 bases; bases outside gene matches: 7. The CDR3: CASSEETGPYGYTF. DNA of the CDR3: TGTGCCAGCAGCGAGGAGACAGGGCCTTATGGCTACACCTTC.

The genes are TRBV11-2 and TRBJ2-1; D is unclear. The CDR3 is 13 residues long. Germline V gene lookup returns CDR1 SGHAT and CDR2 FQNNGV. Trimming cost V 1 base and J 9 bases, with 10 bases left between them. CDR3 sequence reads: CASSLALVGEQFF. The CDR3, as DNA: TGTGCCAGCAGCTTAGCGCTAGTCGGTGAGCAGTTCTTC.

The rearrangement links TRBV7-6 to TRBJ2-2; D not certain. The V gene lost 3 bases and the J gene lost 6 bases, with 5 bases spanning the gap. The CDR3 sequence is 12 residues long. The germline gives CDR1 SGHVS, CDR2 FNYEAQ. The CDR3 sequence is CASSFYPGELFF. As DNA, the CDR3 is TGTGCCAGCAGCTTCTATCCCGGGGAGCTGTTTTTT.

V and J are TRBV30 and TRBJ2-5, with D maybe TRBD2 (5 bases). Trimming cost V 0 bases and J 2 bases, with 10 bases left between them. The CDR3 totals 14 residues. The germline V gene encodes CDR1 GTSNPN and CDR2 SVGIG (reference sequence). The CDR3 here is CAWSVLQRQETQYF. The CDR3 DNA follows: TGTGCCTGGAGTGTACTTCAGCGGCAAGAGACCCAGTACTTC.

The chain couples TRBV30 to TRBJ1-4; the D is unclear. Trimming removed 2 bases from V and 0 bases from J, with 16 bases in between. The CDR3 extends over 17 amino acids. Germline CDR1 is GTSNPN and CDR2 is SVGIG (reference sequence). CDR3 in amino acids: CAWSPPGGRATNEKLFF. The CDR3 region has the DNA TGTGCCTGGAGTCCGCCGGGAGGGAGGGCAACTAATGAAAAACTGTTTTTT.

This chain uses TRBV25-1 with TRBJ2-1; TRBD2 is a possible D gene (6 bases). Trimming removed 7 bases at V and 7 bases at J, with 14 bases between. CDR1 is MGHDK, CDR2 SYGVNS, per germline. This CDR3 is built from 13 residues. The CDR3 loop is CASKGLLKNEQFF. For the CDR3, the DNA is TGTGCCAGCAAGGGACTGCTCAAAAATGAGCAGTTCTTC.

DNA of the CDR3: TGTGCCAGCAGTCTAAGCGGGGGAGGATACAATGAGCAGTTCTTC. Its translation: CASSLSGGGYNEQFF. J is TRBJ2-1 and V is TRBV6-2 or TRBV6-3; 8 bases align to TRBD2. From germline, CDR1 is MNHEY and CDR2 SVGEGT. CDR3 length: 15 amino acids. Trimming took 5 bases from V and 4 from J; bases not matched to a gene: 7.

J is TRBJ2-5 and V is TRBV20-1; D is uncertain. CDR3 length: 9 residues. CDR1 is DFQATT and CDR2 is SNEGSKA in the germline V gene (reference sequence). Trimming left V 4 bases short and J 11 bases short, with 8 bases between. The CDR3 coding sequence is TGCAGTGCTAACGGAGTACAGTACTTC. It specifies CSANGVQYF.

The J gene is TRBJ2-6, the V gene TRBV18, with 7 bases aligning to TRBD1. V lost 1 base to trimming and J lost 0 bases; unmatched junction nucleotides: 3. Germline CDR1 is KGHSH and CDR2 is LQKENI. The CDR3 is 17 amino acids. CDR3 residues: CASSPQGALSGANVLTF. In nucleotides, the CDR3 is TGTGCCAGCTCACCACAGGGGGCCCTCTCTGGGGCCAACGTCCTGACTTTC.

The chain combines TRBV19 with TRBJ1-5; 7 positions agree with TRBD1. Germline V gene lookup returns CDR1 LNHDA and CDR2 SQIVND (reference sequence). The CDR3 has 13 amino acids. With 7 bases clipped from V and 4 bases from J, the junction kept 4 bases outside the gene matches. CDR3 nucleotides: TGTGCCAGTACTTGGACAGGTAATCAGCCCCAGCATTTT. Protein product: CASTWTGNQPQHF.